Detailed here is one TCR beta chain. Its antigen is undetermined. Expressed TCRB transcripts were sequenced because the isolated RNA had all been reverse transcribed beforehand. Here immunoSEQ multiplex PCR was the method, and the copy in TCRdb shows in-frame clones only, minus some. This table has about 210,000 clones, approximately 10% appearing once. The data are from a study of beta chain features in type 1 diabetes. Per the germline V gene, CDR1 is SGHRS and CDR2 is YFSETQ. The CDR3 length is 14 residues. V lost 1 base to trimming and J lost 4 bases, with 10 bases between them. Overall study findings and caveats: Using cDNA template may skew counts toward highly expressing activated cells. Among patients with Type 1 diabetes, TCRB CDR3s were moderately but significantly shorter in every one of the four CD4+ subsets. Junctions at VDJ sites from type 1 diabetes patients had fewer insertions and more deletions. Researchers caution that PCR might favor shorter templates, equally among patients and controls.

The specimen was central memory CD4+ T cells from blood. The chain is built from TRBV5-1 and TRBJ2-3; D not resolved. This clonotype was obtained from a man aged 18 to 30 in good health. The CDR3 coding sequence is TGCGCCAGCAGCTTGCTAGTGGTGGCAGATACGCAGTATTTT. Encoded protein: CASSLLVVADTQYF.